The sequence of this TCR beta chain was determined in a study of brain T cells in children with intractable seizures. The study, taken as a whole, reports: Clones missing pre-surgery may reflect undersampling of that blood sample.

This table comes from immunoSEQ multiplex PCR, and its TCRdb copy is limited to in-frame clones, with some not included. The repertoire holds 110,000 or so clones, with approximately 94% as singletons. The sequenced cases were selected for having the highest brain T cell transcript signatures. At least one anti-epileptic drug was given before surgery. As to this clone: Antigen specificity is unknown.

Material: peripheral blood, obtained at surgery. The clonotype was recovered from a boy younger than two with hemimegalencephaly and intractable seizures.

The CDR3 DNA is TGTGCCAGCAGCCAAGTGCGGGGCCCCGGAGAGACCCAGTACTTC. Its translation: CASSQVRGPGETQYF. The V call is TRBV14, the J call TRBJ2-5, with D possibly being TRBD2 (6 bases). In germline, CDR1 is SGHDN, CDR2 FVKESK. With 1 base removed from V and 4 bases from J, the gap between germline ends came to 13 bases. The CDR3 consists of 15 residues.